The T cell receptor (beta chain) under discussion was sequenced for a study of T cell repertoires in cytomegalovirus infection. Study overall: Public TCR beta signatures indicated both CMV infection and matching HLA type.

Notes on this clonotype: The antigen is unknown.

CDR3 length: 12 amino acids. V was clipped by 6 bases and J by 4 bases, with 10 bases between them. Germline lookup yields CDR1 MNHEY and CDR2 SMNVEV (reference sequence). TCRdb ran MiXCR on the reads and lists one entry per CDR3 protein. The data hold tens of thousands of distinct CDR3 sequences, with approximately 46% observed a single time. The sequence derives from a human donor in good health (CMV status not recorded). Some clones in this sample may be carry-over from other donors' samples. Sequencing was performed on CD8+ T cells from cultured PBMCs, taken from culture after CMV antigen stimulation. The chain has TRBV27 and TRBJ2-7; possibly TRBD1 or TRBD2 for D (5 bases each). In DNA, the CDR3 is TGTGCCAGCAGCCCGGGGCTATACGAGCAGTACTTC. Amino acids: CASSPGLYEQYF.